This TCR beta chain was recorded in a study of regulatory T cells in long-lasting Graves disease. Relying on iRepertoire HTBI primers and Arm-PCR of CDR3 regions, the team built TCR beta libraries. MiXCR, applied by TCRdb to the multiplex PCR reads, yields one record per CDR3 protein. The repertoire holds about 440,000 distinct CDR3 sequences, with just under 15% as singletons. This clonotype was counted ten times or more. Antigen specificity is unknown. As to time point: newly diagnosed GD, antithyroid drugs for less than 3 months. RNA extracted from PBMCs served as the sequencing template. Germline values: CDR1 PRHDT, CDR2 FYEKMQ (reference sequence). Trimming took 4 bases from V and 4 from J, leaving 14 bases between them. The CDR3 is made up of 14 amino acids. Study findings and constraints: The study found TRBV28, TRBJ1-2 and TRBJ2-5 favored in persistent disease.

The same data also contributed to another study, on T cells in Graves' hyperthyroidism and ophthalmopathy. That source adds: Orbital computed tomography, thyroid ultrasound, serum thyroxine and TRAb, and clinical symptoms together informed the diagnoses.

The sample was peripheral blood mononuclear cells (PBMCs), taken at new diagnosis, from a patient treated with antithyroid drugs. This rearrangement joins TRBV13 to TRBJ2-7, with a weak D call TRBD2 (6 bases). This receptor was taken from a woman younger than 45 with Graves disease. The CDR3 DNA sequence: TGTGCCAGCAGCTCCCGGACTACCATATACGAGCAGTACTTC. Its protein is CASSSRTTIYEQYF.